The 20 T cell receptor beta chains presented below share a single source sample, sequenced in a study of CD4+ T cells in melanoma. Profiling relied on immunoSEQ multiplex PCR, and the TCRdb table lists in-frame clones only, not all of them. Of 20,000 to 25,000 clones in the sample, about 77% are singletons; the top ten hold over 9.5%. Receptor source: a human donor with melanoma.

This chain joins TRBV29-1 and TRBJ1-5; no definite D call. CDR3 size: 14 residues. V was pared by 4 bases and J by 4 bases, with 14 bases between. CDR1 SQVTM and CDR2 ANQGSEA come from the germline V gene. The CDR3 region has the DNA TGCAGCGTTGCTTTCGGAACAGTTAATCAGCCCCAGCATTTT. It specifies CSVAFGTVNQPQHF.

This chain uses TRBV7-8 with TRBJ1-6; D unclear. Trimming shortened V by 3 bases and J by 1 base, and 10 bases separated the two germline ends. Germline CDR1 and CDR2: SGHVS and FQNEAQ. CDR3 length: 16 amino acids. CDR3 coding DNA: TGTGCCAGCAGCTTTAGAACGGGGTCCTATAATTCACCCCTCCACTTT. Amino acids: CASSFRTGSYNSPLHF.

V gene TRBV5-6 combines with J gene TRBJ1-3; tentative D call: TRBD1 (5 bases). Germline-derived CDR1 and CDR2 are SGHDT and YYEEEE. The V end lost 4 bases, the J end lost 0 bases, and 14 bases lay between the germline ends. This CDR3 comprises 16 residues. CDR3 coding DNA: TGTGCCAGCAGCGGGGTCAGGGCCAACTCTGGAAACACCATATATTTT. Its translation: CASSGVRANSGNTIYF.

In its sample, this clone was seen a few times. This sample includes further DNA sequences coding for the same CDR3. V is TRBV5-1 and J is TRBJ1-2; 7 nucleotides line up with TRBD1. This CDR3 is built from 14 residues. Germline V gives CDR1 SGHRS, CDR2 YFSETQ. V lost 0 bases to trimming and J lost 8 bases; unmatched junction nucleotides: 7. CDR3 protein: CASSLGDRAGGYTF. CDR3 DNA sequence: TGCGCCAGCAGCTTGGGCGACAGGGCCGGAGGCTACACCTTC. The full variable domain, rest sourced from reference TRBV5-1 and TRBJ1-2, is KAGVTQTPRYLIKTRGQQVTLSCSPISGHRSVSWYQQTPGQGLQFLFEYFSETQRNKGNFPGRFSGRQFSNSRSEMNVSTLELGDSALYLCASSLGDRAGGYTFGSGTRLTVV.

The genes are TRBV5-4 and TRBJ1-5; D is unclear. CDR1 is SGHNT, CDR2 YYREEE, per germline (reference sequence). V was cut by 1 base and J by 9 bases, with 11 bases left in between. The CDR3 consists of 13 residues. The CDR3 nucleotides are TGTGCCAGCAGCTTGCGGCCCAGCTGGCCCCAGCATTTT. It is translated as CASSLRPSWPQHF. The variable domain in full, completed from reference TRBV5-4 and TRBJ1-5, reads ETGVTQSPTHLIKTRGQQVTLRCSSQSGHNTVSWYQQALGQGPQFIFQYYREEENGRGNFPPRFSGLQFPNYSSELNVNALELDDSALYLCASSLRPSWPQHFGDGTRLSIL.

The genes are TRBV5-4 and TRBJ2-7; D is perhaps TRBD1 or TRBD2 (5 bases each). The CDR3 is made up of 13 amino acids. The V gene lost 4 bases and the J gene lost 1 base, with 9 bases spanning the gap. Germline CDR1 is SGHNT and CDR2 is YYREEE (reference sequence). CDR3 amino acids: CASSLRESYEQYF. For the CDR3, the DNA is TGTGCCAGCAGCCTCAGGGAGTCCTACGAGCAGTACTTC.

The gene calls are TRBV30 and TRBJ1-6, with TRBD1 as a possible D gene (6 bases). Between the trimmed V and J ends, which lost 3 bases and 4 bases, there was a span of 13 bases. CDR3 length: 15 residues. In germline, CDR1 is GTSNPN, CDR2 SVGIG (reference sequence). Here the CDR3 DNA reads TGTGCCTGGAGCGGGAGGACAGCATATAATTCACCCCTCCACTTT. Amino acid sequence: CAWSGRTAYNSPLHF.

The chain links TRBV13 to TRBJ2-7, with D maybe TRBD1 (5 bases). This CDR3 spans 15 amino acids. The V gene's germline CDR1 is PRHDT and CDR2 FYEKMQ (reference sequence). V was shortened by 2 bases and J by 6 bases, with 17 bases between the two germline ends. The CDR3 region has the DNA TGTGCCAGCAGCTTAACGGACACAAAGGCCCCCGAGCAGTACTTC. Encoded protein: CASSLTDTKAPEQYF.

In DNA, the CDR3 is TGTGCCAGCAGTCTAGGGGCAGACCCAATGGGGACCCAGTACTTC. Its protein is CASSLGADPMGTQYF. V is TRBV7-2 and J is TRBJ2-5; tentative D call: TRBD1 (5 bases). This CDR3 is built from 15 residues. Germline assignment: CDR1 SGHTA and CDR2 FQGNSA. The ends were cut back, 6 bases at V and 7 bases at J, with 21 bases in the middle.

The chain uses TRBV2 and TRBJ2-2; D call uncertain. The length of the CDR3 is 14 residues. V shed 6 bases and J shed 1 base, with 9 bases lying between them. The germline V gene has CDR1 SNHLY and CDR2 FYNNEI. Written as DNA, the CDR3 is TGTGCCAGCAGGGGTGATGGGAACACCGGGGAGCTGTTTTTT. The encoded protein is CASRGDGNTGELFF.

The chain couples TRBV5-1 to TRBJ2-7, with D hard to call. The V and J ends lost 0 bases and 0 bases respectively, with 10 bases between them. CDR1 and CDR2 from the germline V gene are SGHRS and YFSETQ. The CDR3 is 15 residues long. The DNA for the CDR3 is TGCGCCAGCAGCTTGGGCGGATCCGTCTCCTACGAGCAGTACTTC. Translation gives CASSLGGSVSYEQYF.

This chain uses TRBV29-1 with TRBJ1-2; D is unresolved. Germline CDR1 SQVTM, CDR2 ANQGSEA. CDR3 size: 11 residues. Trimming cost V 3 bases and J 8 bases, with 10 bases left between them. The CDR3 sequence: CSVDHEGGYTF. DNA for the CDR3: TGCAGCGTTGACCATGAAGGGGGCTACACCTTC.

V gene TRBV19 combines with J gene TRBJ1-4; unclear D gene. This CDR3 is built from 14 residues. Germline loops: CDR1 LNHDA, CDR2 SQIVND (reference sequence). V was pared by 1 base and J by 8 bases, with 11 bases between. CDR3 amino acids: CASSIGTVGEKLFF. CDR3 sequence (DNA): TGTGCCAGTAGTATAGGAACCGTTGGAGAAAAACTGTTTTTT. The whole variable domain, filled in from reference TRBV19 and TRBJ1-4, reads DGGITQSPKYLFRKEGQNVTLSCEQNLNHDAMYWYRQDPGQGLRLIYYSQIVNDFQKGDIAEGYSVSREKKESFPLTVTSAQKNPTAFYLCASSIGTVGEKLFFGSGTQLSVL.

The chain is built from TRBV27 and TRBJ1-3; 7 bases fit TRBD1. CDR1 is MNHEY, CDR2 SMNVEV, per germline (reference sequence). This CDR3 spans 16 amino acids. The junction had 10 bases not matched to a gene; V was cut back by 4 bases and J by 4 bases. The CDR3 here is CASSSQQGFRGNTIYF. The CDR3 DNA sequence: TGTGCCAGCAGTTCGCAACAGGGGTTTAGGGGAAACACCATATATTTT.

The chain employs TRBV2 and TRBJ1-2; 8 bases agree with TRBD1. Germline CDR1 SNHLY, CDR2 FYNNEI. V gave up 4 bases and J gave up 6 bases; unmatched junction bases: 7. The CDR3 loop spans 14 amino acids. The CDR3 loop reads CASSGQGAWNGYTF. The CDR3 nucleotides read TGTGCCAGCAGTGGTCAGGGGGCTTGGAATGGCTACACCTTC.

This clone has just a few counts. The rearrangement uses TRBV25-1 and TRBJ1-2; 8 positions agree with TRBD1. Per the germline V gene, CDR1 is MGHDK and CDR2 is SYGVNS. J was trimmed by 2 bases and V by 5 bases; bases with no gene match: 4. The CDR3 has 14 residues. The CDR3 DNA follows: TGTGCCAGCAGTCGGACAGGGTTAAACTATGGCTACACCTTC. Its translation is CASSRTGLNYGYTF.

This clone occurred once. The CDR3 protein is CASSEARGVGNTIYF. DNA of the CDR3: TGTGCCAGCAGTGAAGCTCGGGGGGTCGGAAACACCATATATTTT. The chain recombines TRBV6-1 with TRBJ1-3; possibly TRBD1 for D (5 bases). Germline assignment: CDR1 MNHNS and CDR2 SASEGT. CDR3 length: 15 amino acids. Trimming removed 0 bases at V and 4 bases at J, with 10 bases between.

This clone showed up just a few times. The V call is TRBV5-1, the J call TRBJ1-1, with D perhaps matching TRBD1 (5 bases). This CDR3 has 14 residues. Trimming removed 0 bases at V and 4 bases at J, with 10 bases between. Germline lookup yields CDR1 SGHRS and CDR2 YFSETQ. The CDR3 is CASSLDAGGTEAFF. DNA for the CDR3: TGCGCCAGCAGCTTGGACGCGGGGGGCACTGAAGCTTTCTTT.

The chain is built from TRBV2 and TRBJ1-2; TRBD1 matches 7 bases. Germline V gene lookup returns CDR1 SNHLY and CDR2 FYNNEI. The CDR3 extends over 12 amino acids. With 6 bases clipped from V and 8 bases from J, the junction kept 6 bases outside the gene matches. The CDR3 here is CASRIDRDGYTF. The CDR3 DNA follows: TGTGCCAGCAGAATCGACAGGGACGGCTACACCTTC.

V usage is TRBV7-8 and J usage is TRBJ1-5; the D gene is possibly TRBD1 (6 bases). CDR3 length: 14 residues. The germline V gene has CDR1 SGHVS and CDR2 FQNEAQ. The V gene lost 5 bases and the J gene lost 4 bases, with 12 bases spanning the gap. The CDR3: CASSNTGRNQPQHF. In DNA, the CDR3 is TGTGCCAGCAGCAATACAGGGAGGAATCAGCCCCAGCATTTT.